The 4 T cell receptor beta chains given below trace back to one sample, sequenced in a study of blood T cell repertoires in COVID-19. Using immunoSEQ multiplex PCR, the repertoire was profiled, and TCRdb retains in-frame clones only, with some absent. The sample records approximately 150,000 clones, approximately 84% being singletons. The sample comprised peripheral blood. The receptor set was obtained from a woman older than 75 with acute or convalescent COVID-19.

The chain employs TRBV11-2 and TRBJ2-5, with D unresolved. The germline CDR1 and CDR2 sequences are SGHAT and FQNNGV. V shed 0 bases and J shed 5 bases, with 10 bases lying between them. This CDR3 has 14 residues. CDR3 in amino acids: CASSLEVARETQYF. DNA for the CDR3: TGTGCCAGCAGCTTAGAAGTAGCTAGGGAGACCCAGTACTTC. The full variable domain, rest sourced from reference TRBV11-2 and TRBJ2-5, is EAGVAQSPRYKIIEKRQSVAFWCNPISGHATLYWYQQILGQGPKLLIQFQNNGVVDDSQLPKDRFSAERLKGVDSTLKIQPAKLEDSAVYLCASSLEVARETQYFGPGTRLLVL.

The V and J genes are TRBV11-3 and TRBJ2-2; D is unresolved. The V end lost 5 bases, the J end lost 4 bases, and 5 bases lay between the germline ends. The CDR3 has 12 residues. From germline, CDR1 is SGHNT and CDR2 YENEEA. CDR3 protein: CASSERTGELFF. The CDR3 region has the DNA TGTGCCAGCAGCGAGCGCACCGGGGAGCTGTTTTTT.

Here the CDR3 reads CASSPPNAVVGETQYF. The CDR3 DNA follows: TGTGCCAGCTCACCACCGAATGCGGTAGTGGGAGAGACCCAGTACTTC. This chain uses TRBV18 with TRBJ2-5; no definite D call. The CDR3 has 16 residues. CDR1 is KGHSH, CDR2 LQKENI, per germline. The V end lost 0 bases, the J end lost 4 bases, and 15 bases lay between the germline ends. The whole variable domain, filled in from reference TRBV18 and TRBJ2-5, reads NAGVMQNPRHLVRRRGQEARLRCSPMKGHSHVYWYRQLPEEGLKFMVYLQKENIIDESGMPKERFSAEFPKEGPSILRIQQVVRGDSAAYFCASSPPNAVVGETQYFGPGTRLLVL.

V usage is TRBV5-1 and J usage is TRBJ1-3; 7 bases map to TRBD1. The CDR3 is 18 residues long. J was trimmed by 0 bases and V by 3 bases; bases with no gene match: 12. Germline CDR1 reads SGHRS; CDR2 reads YFSETQ. CDR3 bases: TGCGCCAGCAGCTCCACCCCGGGACAGATTTCCTCTGGAAACACCATATATTTT. Protein sequence: CASSSTPGQISSGNTIYF.